A selection of T cell receptor beta chains follows, all from one sample in a study of cytomegalovirus exposure and HLA in healthy donors. Assay used: immunoSEQ multiplex PCR; TCRdb lists only in-frame clones, some missing. Seen here are some 190,000 clones, around nine tenths observed once, and the top ten hold about 1.7%. Input material: PBMCs. These receptors were obtained from a woman aged 18-30 years in good health and CMV-seronegative. Both conserved end residues are part of each CDR3. D genes are given only for firm matches. Clone size is given for some rows only: seen once, a few or many times, or a class if the clone is expanded.

d_gene: .
abundance: .
v_gene: TRBV19
j_gene: TRBJ2-3
CDR3nt: TGTGCCAGTAGTTCCACGACTAGTACAAATACGCAGTATTTT
CDR3aa: CASSSTTSTNTQYF

d_gene: TRBD1
abundance: .
v_gene: TRBV6-5
j_gene: TRBJ2-7
CDR3nt: TGTGCCAGCAGTGGACAGGAATCTAGGAGGTACTTC
CDR3aa: CASSGQESRRYF

d_gene: TRBD2
abundance: .
v_gene: TRBV19
j_gene: TRBJ2-3
CDR3nt: TGTGCCAGTAGTTGGACTAGTCTTGGGAGCACAGATACGCAGTATTTT
CDR3aa: CASSWTSLGSTDTQYF

d_gene: TRBD1
abundance: .
v_gene: TRBV11-3
j_gene: TRBJ2-5
CDR3nt: TGTGCCAGCAGCCCTGGACAGGGGACCGAGACCCAGTACTTC
CDR3aa: CASSPGQGTETQYF

d_gene: TRBD2
abundance: .
v_gene: TRBV29-1
j_gene: TRBJ2-2
CDR3nt: TGCAGCGTTGGCGGGGGACTAGCGGGAGACCCCGGGGAGCTGTTTTTT
CDR3aa: CSVGGGLAGDPGELFF

d_gene: .
abundance: .
v_gene: TRBV27
j_gene: TRBJ1-1
CDR3nt: TGTGCCAGCAGTTTATTGAGAAACACTGAAGCTTTCTTT
CDR3aa: CASSLLRNTEAFF

d_gene: TRBD2
abundance: .
v_gene: TRBV5-1
j_gene: TRBJ2-3
CDR3nt: TGCGCCAGCAGCTCAGATCCGGGACTAGCAGATACGCAGTATTTT
CDR3aa: CASSSDPGLADTQYF

d_gene: .
abundance: .
v_gene: TRBV18
j_gene: TRBJ2-3
CDR3nt: TGTGCCAGCTCTTCAACAGGGTCAGATACGCAGTATTTT
CDR3aa: CASSSTGSDTQYF

d_gene: TRBD2
abundance: .
v_gene: TRBV6-1
j_gene: TRBJ2-5
CDR3nt: TGTGCCAGCAGTGATCAAACTAGCGGGGCAGAGACCCAGTACTTC
CDR3aa: CASSDQTSGAETQYF

d_gene: .
abundance: .
v_gene: TRBV7-2
j_gene: TRBJ2-2
CDR3nt: TGTGCCAGCAGCTTAGTTGCGGGCGCGAACACCGGGGAGCTGTTTTTT
CDR3aa: CASSLVAGANTGELFF

d_gene: TRBD2
abundance: .
v_gene: TRBV28
j_gene: TRBJ2-7
CDR3nt: TGTGCCAGCAGTTTCGGGACTAGCGGGTTCCGAGGGGCCTACGAGCAGTACTTC
CDR3aa: CASSFGTSGFRGAYEQYF

d_gene: TRBD1
abundance: .
v_gene: TRBV9
j_gene: TRBJ2-1
CDR3nt: TGTGCCAGCAGCGACGGGACAGGGAAAAGCCCCGGCTACAATGAGCAGTTCTTC
CDR3aa: CASSDGTGKSPGYNEQFF

d_gene: TRBD1
abundance: .
v_gene: TRBV6-6
j_gene: TRBJ2-7
CDR3nt: TGTGCCAGCAGTAACCCGGGACAGGGCCATCGGGAGCAGTACTTC
CDR3aa: CASSNPGQGHREQYF

d_gene: .
abundance: .
v_gene: TRBV2
j_gene: TRBJ1-5
CDR3nt: TGTGCCAGCAGTGCCCTTCCTGGGGGCGGGCAGCCCCAGCATTTT
CDR3aa: CASSALPGGGQPQHF

d_gene: TRBD1
abundance: once
v_gene: TRBV7-9
j_gene: TRBJ2-1
CDR3nt: TGTGCCAGCAGCCCGAGGGACAGCCCTGCCTACAATGAGCAGTTCTTC
CDR3aa: CASSPRDSPAYNEQFF

d_gene: .
abundance: few
v_gene: TRBV2
j_gene: TRBJ1-1
CDR3nt: TGTGCCACCACCCTGTCTGGCAGGGCCACTGAAGCTTTCTTT
CDR3aa: CATTLSGRATEAFF

d_gene: TRBD2
abundance: .
v_gene: TRBV7-9
j_gene: TRBJ2-3
CDR3nt: TGTGCCAGCAGCTCCTACACTAGCGGTAGCACAGATACGCAGTATTTT
CDR3aa: CASSSYTSGSTDTQYF

d_gene: TRBD2
abundance: .
v_gene: TRBV7-2
j_gene: TRBJ2-7
CDR3nt: TGTGCCAGCAGATACAGCGGGGGGAGCTCCTACGAGCAGTACTTC
CDR3aa: CASRYSGGSSYEQYF

d_gene: .
abundance: .
v_gene: TRBV5-1
j_gene: TRBJ2-7
CDR3nt: TGCGCCAGCAGCTTGGTGGGGACAACTACCTACGAGCAGTACTTC
CDR3aa: CASSLVGTTTYEQYF

d_gene: TRBD2
abundance: few
v_gene: TRBV19
j_gene: TRBJ2-5
CDR3nt: TGTGCCAGTAGGTTAGGCGGGAGTACCCAAGAGACCCAGTACTTC
CDR3aa: CASRLGGSTQETQYF

d_gene: .
abundance: .
v_gene: TRBV30
j_gene: TRBJ2-7
CDR3nt: TGTGCCTGGAGTGTAACGGCCTACGAGCAGTACTTC
CDR3aa: CAWSVTAYEQYF

d_gene: .
abundance: .
v_gene: TRBV29-1
j_gene: TRBJ1-1
CDR3nt: TGCAGCCTGGGGGGGACTGAAGCTTTCTTT
CDR3aa: CSLGGTEAFF

d_gene: .
abundance: .
v_gene: TRBV7-2
j_gene: TRBJ2-7
CDR3nt: TGTGCCAGCAGCCTAGGACCCGGGAGAGAGCAGTACTTC
CDR3aa: CASSLGPGREQYF

d_gene: TRBD2
abundance: .
v_gene: TRBV9
j_gene: TRBJ2-5
CDR3nt: TGTGCCAGCAGCGTAGGACTTAGGGCTAGCGGGGGCCAAGAGACCCAGTACTTC
CDR3aa: CASSVGLRASGGQETQYF

d_gene: TRBD2
abundance: few
v_gene: TRBV2
j_gene: TRBJ2-7
CDR3nt: TGTGCCAGCAGGGGGGGGGACTCCTACGAGCAGTACTTC
CDR3aa: CASRGGDSYEQYF

d_gene: .
abundance: .
v_gene: TRBV28
j_gene: TRBJ1-1
CDR3nt: TGTGCCAGCAGTTTTACTCCGAACACTGAAGCTTTCTTT
CDR3aa: CASSFTPNTEAFF

d_gene: TRBD1
abundance: .
v_gene: TRBV7-9
j_gene: TRBJ2-7
CDR3nt: TGTGCCAGCAGCCCAACGTACGGGACAGGCTCCTACGAGCAGTACTTC
CDR3aa: CASSPTYGTGSYEQYF

d_gene: .
abundance: .
v_gene: TRBV29-1
j_gene: TRBJ1-1
CDR3nt: TGCAGCGTCCGCCTATATGAAGCTTTCTTT
CDR3aa: CSVRLYEAFF

d_gene: TRBD1
abundance: .
v_gene: TRBV28
j_gene: TRBJ2-7
CDR3nt: TGTGCCAGCAGCTACCCCGGGACAGTTTACGAGCAGTACTTC
CDR3aa: CASSYPGTVYEQYF

d_gene: .
abundance: .
v_gene: TRBV6-6
j_gene: TRBJ2-7
CDR3nt: TGTGCCAGCAGTCCGGGACTCCACTACGAGCAGTACTTC
CDR3aa: CASSPGLHYEQYF

d_gene: .
abundance: .
v_gene: TRBV28
j_gene: TRBJ2-5
CDR3nt: TGTGCCAGCAGGGGGGCCGGGGAGACCCAGTACTTC
CDR3aa: CASRGAGETQYF

d_gene: TRBD1
abundance: .
v_gene: TRBV27
j_gene: TRBJ2-7
CDR3nt: TGTGCCAGCAGCCCAACTGGGACAGTGCCACTGTACGAGCAGTACTTC
CDR3aa: CASSPTGTVPLYEQYF

d_gene: .
abundance: once
v_gene: TRBV5-4
j_gene: TRBJ1-2
CDR3nt: TGTGCCAGCAGCTTGGCATTAGGAATACAGGGTGGCTACACCTTC
CDR3aa: CASSLALGIQGGYTF

d_gene: .
abundance: .
v_gene: TRBV28
j_gene: TRBJ1-4
CDR3nt: TGTGCCAGCAGTTTGGGGGCCTCTAATGAAAAACTGTTTTTT
CDR3aa: CASSLGASNEKLFF

d_gene: .
abundance: .
v_gene: TRBV19
j_gene: TRBJ2-4
CDR3nt: TGTGCCAGTAGTATAGGTCCATACGGCAAAAACATTCAGTACTTC
CDR3aa: CASSIGPYGKNIQYF

d_gene: .
abundance: .
v_gene: TRBV9
j_gene: TRBJ1-4
CDR3nt: TGTGCCAGCAGCCCCGAAGGAGGGGAAAAACTGTTTTTT
CDR3aa: CASSPEGGEKLFF

d_gene: .
abundance: .
v_gene: TRBV18
j_gene: TRBJ2-2
CDR3nt: TGTGCCAGCTCACCACTACAGGGCACCGGGGAGCTGTTTTTT
CDR3aa: CASSPLQGTGELFF

d_gene: TRBD1
abundance: .
v_gene: TRBV7-9
j_gene: TRBJ1-4
CDR3nt: TGTGCCAGCCTACCGACAGGGGCAGGCGAAAAACTGTTTTTT
CDR3aa: CASLPTGAGEKLFF

d_gene: TRBD1
abundance: .
v_gene: TRBV5-1
j_gene: TRBJ1-1
CDR3nt: TGCGCCAGCGGGACAGCGGGGGCGAACACTGAAGCTTTCTTT
CDR3aa: CASGTAGANTEAFF

d_gene: TRBD1
abundance: .
v_gene: TRBV13
j_gene: TRBJ2-7
CDR3nt: TGTGCCAGCAGCCTACCGACAGGGGGCCTTCTGCGTCGCGAGCAGTACTTC
CDR3aa: CASSLPTGGLLRREQYF

d_gene: TRBD1
abundance: .
v_gene: TRBV6-4
j_gene: TRBJ1-1
CDR3nt: TGTGCCAGCAGAGCGACAGGGGACTACACTGAAGCTTTCTTT
CDR3aa: CASRATGDYTEAFF

d_gene: TRBD2
abundance: .
v_gene: TRBV5-4
j_gene: TRBJ2-7
CDR3nt: TGTGCCAGCAGCCCGCGCCAGCGGGAGGGCCCCAACGAGCAGTACTTC
CDR3aa: CASSPRQREGPNEQYF

d_gene: .
abundance: .
v_gene: TRBV19
j_gene: TRBJ2-1
CDR3nt: TGTGCCAGTAGTCCAGGGGTAATCTATGAGCAGTTCTTC
CDR3aa: CASSPGVIYEQFF

d_gene: .
abundance: .
v_gene: TRBV30
j_gene: TRBJ1-1
CDR3nt: TGTGCCTGGAGTGTTCGCAGGTGGGACACTGAAGCTTTCTTT
CDR3aa: CAWSVRRWDTEAFF

d_gene: TRBD1
abundance: .
v_gene: TRBV19
j_gene: TRBJ2-6
CDR3nt: TGTGCTGGGGGACAGGGAGAGTCTGGGGCCAACGTCCTGACTTTC
CDR3aa: CAGGQGESGANVLTF

d_gene: .
abundance: few
v_gene: TRBV29-1
j_gene: TRBJ1-1
CDR3nt: TGCAGCGTGGGACAGAACACTGAAGCTTTCTTT
CDR3aa: CSVGQNTEAFF